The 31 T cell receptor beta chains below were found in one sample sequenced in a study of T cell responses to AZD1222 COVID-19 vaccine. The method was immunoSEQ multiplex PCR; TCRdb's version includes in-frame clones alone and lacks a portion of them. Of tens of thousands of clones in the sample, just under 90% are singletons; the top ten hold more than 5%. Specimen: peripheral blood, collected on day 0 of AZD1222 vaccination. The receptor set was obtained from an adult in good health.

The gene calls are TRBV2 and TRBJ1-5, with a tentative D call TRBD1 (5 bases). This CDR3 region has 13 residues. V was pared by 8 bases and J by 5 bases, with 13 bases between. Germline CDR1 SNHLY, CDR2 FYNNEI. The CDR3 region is CASVTEAYQPQHF. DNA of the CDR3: TGTGCCAGCGTGACAGAAGCCTATCAGCCCCAGCATTTT.

CDR3 coding DNA: TGTGCCAGCAGCTTTATCGGGGGAGGAGGTTCACCCCTCCACTTT. Translation gives CASSFIGGGGSPLHF. The V call is TRBV5-6, the J call TRBJ1-6, with D possibly being TRBD1 (5 bases). Germline CDR1 is SGHDT and CDR2 is YYEEEE. CDR3 length: 15 residues. V lost 2 bases, J lost 9 bases, and 15 bases lay in between.

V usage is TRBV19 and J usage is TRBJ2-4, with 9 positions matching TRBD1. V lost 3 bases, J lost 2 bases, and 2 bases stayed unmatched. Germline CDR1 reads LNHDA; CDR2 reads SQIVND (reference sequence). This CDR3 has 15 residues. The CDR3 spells CASSIGQGTKNIQYF. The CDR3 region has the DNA TGTGCCAGTAGTATCGGACAGGGGACCAAAAACATTCAGTACTTC. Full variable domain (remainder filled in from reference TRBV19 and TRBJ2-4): DGGITQSPKYLFRKEGQNVTLSCEQNLNHDAMYWYRQDPGQGLRLIYYSQIVNDFQKGDIAEGYSVSREKKESFPLTVTSAQKNPTAFYLCASSIGQGTKNIQYFGAGTRLSVL.

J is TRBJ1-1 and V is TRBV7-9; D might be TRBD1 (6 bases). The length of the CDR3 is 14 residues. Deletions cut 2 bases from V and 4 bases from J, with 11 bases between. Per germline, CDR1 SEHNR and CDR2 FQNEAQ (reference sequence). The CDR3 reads CASSLSGAATEAFF. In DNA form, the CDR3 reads TGTGCCAGCAGCTTATCAGGGGCAGCCACTGAAGCTTTCTTT.

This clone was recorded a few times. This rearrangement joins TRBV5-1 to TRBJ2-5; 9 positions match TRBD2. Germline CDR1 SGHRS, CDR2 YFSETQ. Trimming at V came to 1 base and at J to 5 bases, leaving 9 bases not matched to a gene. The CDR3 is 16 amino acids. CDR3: CASSLTASGVFETQYF. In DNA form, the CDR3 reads TGCGCCAGCAGCTTGACGGCTAGCGGGGTCTTTGAGACCCAGTACTTC. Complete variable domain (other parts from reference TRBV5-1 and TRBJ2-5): KAGVTQTPRYLIKTRGQQVTLSCSPISGHRSVSWYQQTPGQGLQFLFEYFSETQRNKGNFPGRFSGRQFSNSRSEMNVSTLELGDSALYLCASSLTASGVFETQYFGPGTRLLVL.

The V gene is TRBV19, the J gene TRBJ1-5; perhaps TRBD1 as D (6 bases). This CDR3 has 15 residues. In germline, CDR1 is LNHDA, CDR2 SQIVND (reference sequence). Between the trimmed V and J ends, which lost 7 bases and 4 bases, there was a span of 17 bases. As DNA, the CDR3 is TGTGCCAGTACTACCCTTGACAGGAAGAATCAGCCCCAGCATTTT. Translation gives CASTTLDRKNQPQHF.

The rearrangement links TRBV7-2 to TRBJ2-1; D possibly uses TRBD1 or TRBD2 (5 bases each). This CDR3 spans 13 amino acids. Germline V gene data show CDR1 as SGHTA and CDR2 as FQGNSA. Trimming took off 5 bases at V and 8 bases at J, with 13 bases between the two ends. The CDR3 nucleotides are TGTGCCAGCAGCAACCCCGGGGCCCATGAGCAGTTCTTC. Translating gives CASSNPGAHEQFF.

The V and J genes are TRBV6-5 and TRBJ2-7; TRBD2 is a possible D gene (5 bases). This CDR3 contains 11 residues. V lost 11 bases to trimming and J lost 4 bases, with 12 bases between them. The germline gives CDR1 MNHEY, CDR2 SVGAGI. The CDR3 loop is CAGSTLYEQYF. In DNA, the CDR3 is TGTGCCGGGAGTACCTTGTACGAGCAGTACTTC.

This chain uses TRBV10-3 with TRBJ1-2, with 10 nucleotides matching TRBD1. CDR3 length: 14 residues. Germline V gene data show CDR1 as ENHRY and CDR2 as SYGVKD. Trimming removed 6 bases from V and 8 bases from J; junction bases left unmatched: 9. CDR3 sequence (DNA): TGTGCCATCAGCCGACCCGGACAGGGGGGCGGCTACACCTTC. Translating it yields CAISRPGQGGGYTF.

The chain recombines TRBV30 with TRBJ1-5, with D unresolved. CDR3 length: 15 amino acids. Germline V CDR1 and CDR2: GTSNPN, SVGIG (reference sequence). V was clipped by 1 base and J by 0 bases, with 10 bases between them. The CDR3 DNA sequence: TGTGCCTGGAGTGCGCAACAGAATAGCAATCAGCCCCAGCATTTT. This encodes CAWSAQQNSNQPQHF.

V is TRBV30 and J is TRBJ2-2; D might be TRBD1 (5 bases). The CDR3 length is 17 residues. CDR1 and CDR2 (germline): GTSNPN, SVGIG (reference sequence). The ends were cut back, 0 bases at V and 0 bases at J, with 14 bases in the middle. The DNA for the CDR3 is TGTGCCTGGAGTGTCAAAGTAGACAGCGCGAACACCGGGGAGCTGTTTTTT. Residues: CAWSVKVDSANTGELFF. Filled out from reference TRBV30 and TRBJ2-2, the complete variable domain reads SQTIHQWPATLVQPVGSPLSLECTVEGTSNPNLYWYRQAAGRGLQLLFYSVGIGQISSEVPQNLSASRPQDRQFILSSKKLLLSDSGFYLCAWSVKVDSANTGELFFGEGSRLTVL.

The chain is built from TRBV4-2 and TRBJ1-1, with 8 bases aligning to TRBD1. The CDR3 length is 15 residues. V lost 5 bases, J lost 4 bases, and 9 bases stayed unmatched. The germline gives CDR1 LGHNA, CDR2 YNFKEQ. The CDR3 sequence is CASSETTGGFTEAFF. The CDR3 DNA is TGTGCCAGCAGCGAAACCACAGGGGGTTTCACTGAAGCTTTCTTT.

The CDR3 DNA reads TGCGCCAGCAGCCAACCGACAGGGGGAAGTGAAAAACTGTTTTTT. It specifies CASSQPTGGSEKLFF. The chain carries TRBV4-3 and TRBJ1-4, with 9 bases matching TRBD1. CDR3 length equals 15 residues. V dropped 2 bases and J dropped 7; count of bases not matched to a gene: 5. Germline V gives CDR1 LGHNA, CDR2 YSLEER.

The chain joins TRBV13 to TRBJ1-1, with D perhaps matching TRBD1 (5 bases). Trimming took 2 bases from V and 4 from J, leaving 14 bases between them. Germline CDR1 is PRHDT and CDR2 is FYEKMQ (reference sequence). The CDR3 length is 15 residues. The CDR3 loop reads CASSLPRERFTEAFF. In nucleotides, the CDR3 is TGTGCCAGCAGCTTACCCAGGGAGAGATTCACTGAAGCTTTCTTT.

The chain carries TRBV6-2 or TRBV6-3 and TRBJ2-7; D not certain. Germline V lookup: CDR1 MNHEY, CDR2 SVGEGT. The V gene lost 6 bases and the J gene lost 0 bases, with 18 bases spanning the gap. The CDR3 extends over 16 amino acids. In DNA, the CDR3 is TGTGCCAGCAGCTCCCCAAGGTGGATAAACTCCTACGAGCAGTACTTC. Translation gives CASSSPRWINSYEQYF.

The CDR3 DNA reads as TGTGCCAGCAGTGACAGGGGCAGCGTGGATACGCAGTATTTT. Its translation is CASSDRGSVDTQYF. This sequence joins TRBV2 and TRBJ2-3; weak D call: TRBD1 (6 bases). This CDR3 has 14 residues. The germline gives CDR1 SNHLY, CDR2 FYNNEI. Trimming took off 3 bases at V and 6 bases at J, with 13 bases between the two ends.

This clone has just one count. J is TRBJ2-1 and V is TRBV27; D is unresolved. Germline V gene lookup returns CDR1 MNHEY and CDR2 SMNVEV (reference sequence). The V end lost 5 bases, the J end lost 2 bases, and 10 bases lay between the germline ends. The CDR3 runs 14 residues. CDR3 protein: CASSLGKTYNEQFF. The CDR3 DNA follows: TGTGCCAGCAGTCTGGGGAAGACCTACAATGAGCAGTTCTTC.

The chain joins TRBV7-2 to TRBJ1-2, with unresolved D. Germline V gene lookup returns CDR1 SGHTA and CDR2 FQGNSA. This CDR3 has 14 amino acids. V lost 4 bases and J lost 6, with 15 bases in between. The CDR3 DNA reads TGTGCCAGCAGCTCCGGACTTATCCTGGATGGCTACACCTTC. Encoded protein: CASSSGLILDGYTF.

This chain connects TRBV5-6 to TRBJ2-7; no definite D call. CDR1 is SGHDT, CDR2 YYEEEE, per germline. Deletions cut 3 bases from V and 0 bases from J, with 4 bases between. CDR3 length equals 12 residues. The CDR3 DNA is TGTGCCAGCAGCTGGAGCTCCTACGAGCAGTACTTC. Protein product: CASSWSSYEQYF.

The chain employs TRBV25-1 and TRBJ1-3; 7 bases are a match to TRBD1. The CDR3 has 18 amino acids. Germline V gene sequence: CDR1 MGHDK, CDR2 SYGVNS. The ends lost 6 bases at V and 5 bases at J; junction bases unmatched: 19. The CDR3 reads CASSPKGGRGSPRNTIYF. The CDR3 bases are TGTGCCAGCAGCCCCAAGGGGGGCAGGGGGAGCCCTAGAAACACCATATATTTT.

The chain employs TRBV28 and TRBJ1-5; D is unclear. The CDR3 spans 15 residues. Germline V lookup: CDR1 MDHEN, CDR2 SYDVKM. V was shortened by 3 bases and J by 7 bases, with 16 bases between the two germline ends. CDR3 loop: CASSLLAQGYQPQHF. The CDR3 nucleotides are TGTGCCAGCAGTTTGTTAGCTCAAGGATACCAGCCCCAGCATTTT. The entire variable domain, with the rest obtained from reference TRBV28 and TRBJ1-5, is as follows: DVKVTQSSRYLVKRTGEKVFLECVQDMDHENMFWYRQDPGLGLRLIYFSYDVKMKEKGDIPEGYSVSREKKERFSLILESASTNQTSMYLCASSLLAQGYQPQHFGDGTRLSIL.

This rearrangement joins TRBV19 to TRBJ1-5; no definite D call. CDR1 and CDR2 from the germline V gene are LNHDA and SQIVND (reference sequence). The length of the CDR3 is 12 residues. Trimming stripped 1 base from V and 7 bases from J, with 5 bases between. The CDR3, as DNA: TGTGCCAGTAGTATAGCGTCCCAGCCCCAGCATTTT. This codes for CASSIASQPQHF.

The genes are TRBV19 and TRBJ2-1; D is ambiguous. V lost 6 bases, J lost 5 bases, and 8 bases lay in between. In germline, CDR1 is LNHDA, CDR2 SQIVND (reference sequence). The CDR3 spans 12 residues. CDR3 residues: CASRHRDNEQFF. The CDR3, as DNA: TGTGCCAGTAGGCACAGAGACAATGAGCAGTTCTTC.

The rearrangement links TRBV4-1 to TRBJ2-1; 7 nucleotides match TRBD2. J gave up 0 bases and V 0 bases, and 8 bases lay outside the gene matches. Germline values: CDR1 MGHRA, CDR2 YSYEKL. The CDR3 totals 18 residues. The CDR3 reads CASSQDPARGSSYNEQFF. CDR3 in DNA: TGCGCCAGCAGCCAAGATCCAGCGCGGGGGTCCTCCTACAATGAGCAGTTCTTC.

The CDR3 here is CASSLEINYGYTF. Written as DNA, the CDR3 is TGTGCCAGCAGTTTAGAAATTAACTATGGCTACACCTTC. The V call is TRBV12-3 or TRBV12-4, the J call TRBJ1-2; D is unclear. This CDR3 spans 13 amino acids. The germline V and J ends were trimmed by 1 base and 1 base, with 4 bases remaining between them.

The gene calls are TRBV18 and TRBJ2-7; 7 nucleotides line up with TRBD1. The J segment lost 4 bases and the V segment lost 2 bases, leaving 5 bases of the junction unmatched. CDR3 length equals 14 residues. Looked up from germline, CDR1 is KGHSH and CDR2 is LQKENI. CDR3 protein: CASSPENRGYEQYF. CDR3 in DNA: TGTGCCAGCTCACCAGAAAACAGGGGTTACGAGCAGTACTTC.

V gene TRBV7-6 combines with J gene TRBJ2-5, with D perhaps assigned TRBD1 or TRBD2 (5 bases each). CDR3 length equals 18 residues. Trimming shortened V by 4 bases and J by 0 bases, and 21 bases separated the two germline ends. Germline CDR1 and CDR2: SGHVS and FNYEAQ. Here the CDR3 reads CASSSSRGPSRDQETQYF. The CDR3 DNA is TGTGCCAGCAGCTCAAGCCGGGGCCCATCCCGGGACCAAGAGACCCAGTACTTC.

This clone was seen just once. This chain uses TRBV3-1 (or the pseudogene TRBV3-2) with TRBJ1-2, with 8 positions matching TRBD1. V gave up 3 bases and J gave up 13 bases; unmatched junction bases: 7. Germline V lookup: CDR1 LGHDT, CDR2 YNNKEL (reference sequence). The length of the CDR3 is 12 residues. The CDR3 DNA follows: TGTGCCAGCAGCCACTCTCAGGGGGCGGGCACCTTC. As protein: CASSHSQGAGTF.

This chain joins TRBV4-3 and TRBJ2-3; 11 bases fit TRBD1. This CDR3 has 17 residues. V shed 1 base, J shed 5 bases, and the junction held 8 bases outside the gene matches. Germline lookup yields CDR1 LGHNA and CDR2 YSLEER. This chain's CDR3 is CASSQARTGGLGDTQYF. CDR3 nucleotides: TGCGCCAGCAGCCAAGCCCGGACAGGGGGCCTGGGAGATACGCAGTATTTT.

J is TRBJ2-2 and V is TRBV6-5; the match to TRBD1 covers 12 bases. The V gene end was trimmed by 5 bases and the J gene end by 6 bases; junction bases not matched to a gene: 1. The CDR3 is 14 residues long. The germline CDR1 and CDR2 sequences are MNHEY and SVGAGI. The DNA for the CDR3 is TGTGCCAGCAGTCGGGACAGGGGGCCCGGGGAGCTGTTTTTT. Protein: CASSRDRGPGELFF.

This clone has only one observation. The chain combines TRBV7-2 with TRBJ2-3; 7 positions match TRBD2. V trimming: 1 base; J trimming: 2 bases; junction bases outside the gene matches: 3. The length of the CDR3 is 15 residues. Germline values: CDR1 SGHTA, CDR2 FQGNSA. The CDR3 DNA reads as TGTGCCAGCAGCTTAGTGGGGGGGTACACAGATACGCAGTATTTT. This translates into CASSLVGGYTDTQYF.